The rows below give T cell receptor beta chains drawn from one sample of a study of control samples from healthy donors and cancer patients. Only in-frame clones appear in the TCRdb table, and some are missing; sequencing was by immunoSEQ multiplex PCR. The data contain some 130,000 clones, about 90% of them singletons. Input material: blood. These receptors came from a woman aged 50 to 60 in good health. Both conserved end residues are part of each CDR3. Each record gives: V gene, J gene, CDR3 length, D gene, CDR3 protein. The D gene is left open where the match is weak.

>TRBV2|TRBJ1-1|15|TRBD1
CASSYDRAFSPEAFF
>TRBV6-5|TRBJ2-2|14|-
CASRDAVNTGELFF
>TRBV6-5|TRBJ1-5|15|TRBD1
CASSAGTGDNQPQHF
>TRBV6-1|TRBJ1-2|14|-
CASTPPGDGYGYTF
>TRBV5-1|TRBJ2-3|19|-
CASSLILFGEMAPTDTQYF
>TRBV30|TRBJ2-1|15|TRBD2
CAWRLAGGRGSRQFF
>TRBV7-8|TRBJ2-1|20|TRBD2
CASSLGSRTSGISSYNEQFF
>TRBV11-2|TRBJ2-7|17|TRBD1
CASSLVGAGTGHYEQYF
>TRBV13|TRBJ1-1|13|-
CASSPTLGAEAFF
>TRBV3-1/TRBV3-2|TRBJ1-2|11|-
CASSQAGGYTF
>TRBV2|TRBJ2-1|11|-
CASKVDNEQFF
>TRBV6-5|TRBJ1-1|13|-
CASSPTTGGGAFF
>TRBV24-1|TRBJ2-3|15|TRBD2
CATSDPSREGFAQYF
>TRBV27|TRBJ2-7|17|TRBD2
CASSLSPRAGRSYEQYF
>TRBV6-5|TRBJ2-7|11|TRBD2
CATWGGYEQYF
>TRBV30|TRBJ2-2|13|-
CAWSQGRNGELFF
>TRBV7-2|TRBJ2-3|15|TRBD2
CASSYPSGSTDTQYF
>TRBV10-3|TRBJ1-3|14|-
CAINREFSGNTIYF
>TRBV6-5|TRBJ2-1|13|TRBD1
CAGGQGAYNEQFF
>TRBV7-9|TRBJ2-7|13|-
CASSLGRDYEQYF
>TRBV6-5|TRBJ1-6|14|-
CASSHGQNNSPLHF
>TRBV5-1|TRBJ1-6|15|TRBD1
CASSPGQGVGSPLHF
>TRBV28|TRBJ1-5|18|TRBD1
CASRTTGTGTYSNQPQHF
>TRBV5-8|TRBJ1-2|15|-
CASSGGQRVGYGYTF
>TRBV7-6|TRBJ2-3|16|TRBD2
CASSLGTGLPTDTQYF
>TRBV10-2|TRBJ2-3|14|TRBD2
CALSSSGSFDTQYF
>TRBV18|TRBJ1-2|13|-
CASSPQRTEAFTF
>TRBV27|TRBJ2-3|13|-
CASSWWDTDTQYF
>TRBV4-1|TRBJ2-7|14|TRBD1
CASSLPGTGAGQYF
>TRBV30|TRBJ1-1|12|-
CACQAGRTEAFF
>TRBV6-6|TRBJ2-3|15|-
CASSRRTVLTDTQYF
>TRBV28|TRBJ1-6|14|-
CASSLSPGISPLHF
>TRBV28|TRBJ1-2|12|-
CASSRQRDGYTF
>TRBV7-8|TRBJ2-7|14|TRBD1
CASTSGTGVYEQYF
>TRBV30|TRBJ1-5|13|TRBD1
CAWSGQGSQPQHF
>TRBV7-9|TRBJ2-5|11|-
CASSLIETQYF
>TRBV11-3|TRBJ2-3|13|-
CASSLVSTDTQYF
>TRBV7-8|TRBJ1-2|15|TRBD1
CASSLQWDRQGGYTF
>TRBV7-8|TRBJ1-5|16|-
CASSPGLFLGRQPQHF
>TRBV5-1|TRBJ2-3|16|TRBD2
CASSLTLAGAGDTQYF
>TRBV9|TRBJ1-6|13|-
CASSVATDSPLHF
>TRBV2|TRBJ2-4|16|-
CASAIGTTLAKNIQYF
>TRBV27|TRBJ2-2|15|-
CASSSTALNTGELFF
>TRBV2|TRBJ2-3|10|-
CASGLDTQYF
>TRBV6-1|TRBJ2-5|14|-
CASSDAGFQETQYF
>TRBV27|TRBJ2-7|12|-
CASRAPGWEQYF
>TRBV30|TRBJ1-3|14|TRBD1
CAWNRGIGGNTIYF
>TRBV13|TRBJ1-1|13|-
CASSFFTVAEAFF
>TRBV6-6|TRBJ1-1|12|-
CASSPGTGEAFF
>TRBV18|TRBJ2-7|15|-
CASSHWGDPLSEQYF
>TRBV10-3|TRBJ1-3|14|-
CAISGSVTGNTIYF